This record looks at one TCR beta chain sequence and its context. The antigen remains unidentified. This CDR3 spans 13 amino acids. From germline, CDR1 is MNHNS and CDR2 SASEGT. The sample originates from a study of monozygotic twins with inflammatory bowel disease. General observations from the study: The authors note that differing immunosuppressive treatments may have added variability to patient repertoires. Lower sharing of clonotypes with other individuals was seen in IBD patients than in healthy twins. This was most marked in patients showing signs of disease activity.

Investigators extracted total RNA from whole blood and did not sort T cells. TCRalpha and TCRbeta cDNA was put through two nested PCRs of roughly 16 and 10 cycles. TCRdb re-called the 5' RACE reads; one entry per CDR3 protein, DNA not given. The table lists 200,000 to 250,000 distinct CDR3 sequences, with around 7.7% in the top ten. This sequence originates from a human donor with ulcerative colitis or Crohn's disease, or a healthy co-twin of an affected twin (not recorded which). Input material: blood. The J gene is TRBJ1-4, the V gene TRBV6-1. The CDR3 sequence: CAVRSVVNEKLFF.